This T cell receptor (beta chain) was profiled in a study of CD8 T cells in Susac syndrome. V was cut by 0 bases and J by 3 bases, with 8 bases left in between. This CDR3 contains 14 residues. In germline, CDR1 is SEHNR, CDR2 FQNEAQ (reference sequence). TEMRA cells were FACS-enriched and CD8+ and CD4+ T cells negatively isolated. Reverse transcription of about 0.45 to 1 ug RNA used random hexamers. MiXCR, applied by TCRdb to the immunoSEQ multiplex PCR reads, yields one record per CDR3 protein. This table holds around 71,000 distinct CDR3 sequences, roughly 95% found once. The sequence derives from a human donor with multiple sclerosis. V gene TRBV7-9 combines with J gene TRBJ1-2, with D perhaps matching TRBD1 (6 bases). Sequencing was performed on CD4+ T cells from PBMCs. CDR3 in DNA: TGTGCCAGCAGCTTAGCCGGACAGCACTATGGCTACACCTTC. Its translation: CASSLAGQHYGYTF.